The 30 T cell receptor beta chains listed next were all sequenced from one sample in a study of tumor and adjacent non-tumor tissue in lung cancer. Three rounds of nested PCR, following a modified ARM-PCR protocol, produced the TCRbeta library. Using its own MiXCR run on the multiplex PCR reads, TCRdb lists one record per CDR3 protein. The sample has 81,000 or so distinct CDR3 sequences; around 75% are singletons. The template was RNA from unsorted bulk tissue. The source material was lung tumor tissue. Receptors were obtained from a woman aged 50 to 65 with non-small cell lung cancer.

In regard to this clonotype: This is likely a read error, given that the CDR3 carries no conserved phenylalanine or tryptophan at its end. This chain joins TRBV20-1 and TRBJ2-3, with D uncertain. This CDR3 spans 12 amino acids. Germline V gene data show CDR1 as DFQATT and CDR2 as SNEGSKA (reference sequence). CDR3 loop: CSAPDSTDTQYC. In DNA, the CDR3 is TGTAGTGCTCCCGACAGCACAGATACGCAGTATTGT.

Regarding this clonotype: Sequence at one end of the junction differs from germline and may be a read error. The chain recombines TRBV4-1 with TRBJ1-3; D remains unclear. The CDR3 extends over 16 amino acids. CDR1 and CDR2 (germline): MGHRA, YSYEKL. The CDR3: CASSRREGTSGYTIYF. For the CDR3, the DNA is TGCGCCAGCAGCCGAAGGGAGGGTACCTCTGGATACACCATATATTTT.

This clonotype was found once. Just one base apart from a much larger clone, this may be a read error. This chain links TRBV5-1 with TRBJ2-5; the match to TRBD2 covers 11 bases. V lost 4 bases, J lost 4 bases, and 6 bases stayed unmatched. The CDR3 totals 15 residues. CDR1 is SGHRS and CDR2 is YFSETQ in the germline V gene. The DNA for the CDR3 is TGCGCCAGCAGCCCGAGACTAGCGGGAAGAGAGACCCAGTACTTC. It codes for CASSPRLAGRETQYF.

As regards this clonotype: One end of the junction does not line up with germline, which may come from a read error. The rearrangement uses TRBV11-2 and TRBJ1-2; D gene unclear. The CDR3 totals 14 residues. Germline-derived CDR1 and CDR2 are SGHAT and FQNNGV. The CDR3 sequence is CVSSLTRTNYGYTF. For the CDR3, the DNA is TGTGTCAGCAGTTTAACACGCACTAACTATGGCTACACCTTC.

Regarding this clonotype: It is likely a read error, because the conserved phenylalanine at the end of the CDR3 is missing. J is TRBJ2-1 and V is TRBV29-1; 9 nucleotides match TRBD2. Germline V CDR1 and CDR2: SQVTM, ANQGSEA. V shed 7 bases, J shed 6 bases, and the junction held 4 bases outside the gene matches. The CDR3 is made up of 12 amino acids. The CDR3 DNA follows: TGCAGCGGAGCGGGAGGACTCAATGAGCAGTTCATC. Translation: CSGAGGLNEQFI.

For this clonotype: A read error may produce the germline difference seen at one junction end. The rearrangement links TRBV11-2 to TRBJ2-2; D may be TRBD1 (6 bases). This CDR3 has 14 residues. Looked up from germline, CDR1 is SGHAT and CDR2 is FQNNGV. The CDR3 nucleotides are TGTGCCAGCATCAGAAACTGGGACACCGGGGAGCTGTTCTTT. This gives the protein CASIRNWDTGELFF.

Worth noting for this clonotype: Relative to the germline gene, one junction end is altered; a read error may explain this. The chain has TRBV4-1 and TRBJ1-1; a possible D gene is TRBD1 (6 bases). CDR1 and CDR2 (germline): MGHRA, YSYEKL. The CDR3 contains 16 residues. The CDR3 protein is CASSQDPYRVGTEAYF. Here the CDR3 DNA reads TGCGCCAGCAGCCAAGATCCCTACAGGGTCGGTACTGAAGCTTACTTT.

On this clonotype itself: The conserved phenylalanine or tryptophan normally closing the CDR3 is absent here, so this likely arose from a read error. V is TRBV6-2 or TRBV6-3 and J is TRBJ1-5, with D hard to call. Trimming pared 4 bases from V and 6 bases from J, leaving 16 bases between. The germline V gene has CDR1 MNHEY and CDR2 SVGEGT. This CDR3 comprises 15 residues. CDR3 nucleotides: TGTGCCAGCAGTTTAAGACCTCAACTTCTTCAGCCCCAGCATGTT. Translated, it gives CASSLRPQLLQPQHV.

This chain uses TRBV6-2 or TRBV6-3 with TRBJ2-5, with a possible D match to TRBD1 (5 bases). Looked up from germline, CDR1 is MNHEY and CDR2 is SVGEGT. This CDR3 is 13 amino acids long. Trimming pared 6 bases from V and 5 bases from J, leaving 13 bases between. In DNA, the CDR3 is TGTGCCAGCAGGCGACAGAGGCATGAGACCCAGTACTTC. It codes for CASRRQRHETQYF.

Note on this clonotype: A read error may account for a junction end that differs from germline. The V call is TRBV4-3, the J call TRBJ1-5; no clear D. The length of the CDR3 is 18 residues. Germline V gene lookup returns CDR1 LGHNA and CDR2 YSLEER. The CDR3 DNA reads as TGCGCCAGCAACCAAGAGATAGGCGTAGGAGGGAGCAATCAGCCCCAGCATTTT. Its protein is CASNQEIGVGGSNQPQHF.

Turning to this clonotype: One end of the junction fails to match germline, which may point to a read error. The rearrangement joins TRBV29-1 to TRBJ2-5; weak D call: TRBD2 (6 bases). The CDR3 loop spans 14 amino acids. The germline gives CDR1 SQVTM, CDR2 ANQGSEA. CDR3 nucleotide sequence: TGCAGCATCAAATTACACCTACCACGGGAGACCCGGTACTTC. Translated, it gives CSIKLHLPRETRYF.

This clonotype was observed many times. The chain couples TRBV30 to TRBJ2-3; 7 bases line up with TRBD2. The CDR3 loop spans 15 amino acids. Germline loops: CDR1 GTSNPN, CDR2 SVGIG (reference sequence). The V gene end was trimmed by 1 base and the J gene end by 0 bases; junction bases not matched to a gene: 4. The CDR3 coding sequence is TGTGCCTGGAGTGGGCTTAGCGGGAGCACAGATACGCAGTATTTT. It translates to CAWSGLSGSTDTQYF.

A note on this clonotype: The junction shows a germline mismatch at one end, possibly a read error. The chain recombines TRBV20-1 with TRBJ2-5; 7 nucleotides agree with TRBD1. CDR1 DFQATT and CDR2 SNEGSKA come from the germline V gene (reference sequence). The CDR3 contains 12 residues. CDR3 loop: CTALQGYETQYF. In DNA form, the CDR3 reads TGCACTGCTCTACAGGGGTATGAGACCCAGTACTTC.

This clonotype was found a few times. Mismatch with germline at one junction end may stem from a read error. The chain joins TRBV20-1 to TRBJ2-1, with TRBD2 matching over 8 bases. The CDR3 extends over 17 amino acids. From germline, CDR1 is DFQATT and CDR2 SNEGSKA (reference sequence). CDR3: CGARIPGLEGVGNEQFF. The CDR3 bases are TGCGGTGCTAGGATCCCGGGACTAGAGGGAGTGGGCAATGAGCAGTTCTTC.

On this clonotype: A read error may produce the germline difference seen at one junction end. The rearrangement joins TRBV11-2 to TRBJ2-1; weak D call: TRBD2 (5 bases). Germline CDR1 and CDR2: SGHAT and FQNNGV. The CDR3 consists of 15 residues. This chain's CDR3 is CASSFIAGGDDEQIF. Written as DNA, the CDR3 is TGTGCCAGCAGCTTTATAGCTGGAGGAGACGATGAGCAGATCTTC.

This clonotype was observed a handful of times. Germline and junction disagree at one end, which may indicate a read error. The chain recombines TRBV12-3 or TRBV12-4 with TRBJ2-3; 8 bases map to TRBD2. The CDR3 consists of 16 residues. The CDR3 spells CASSLNTSGSTDTQYF. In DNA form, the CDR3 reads TGTGCCAGCAGTTTAAACACTAGCGGATCCACAGATACACAGTATTTT.

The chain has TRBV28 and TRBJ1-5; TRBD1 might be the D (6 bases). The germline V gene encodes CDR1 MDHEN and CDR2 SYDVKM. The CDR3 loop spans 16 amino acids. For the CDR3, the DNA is TGTACCACCAACCAGAACCCAGGGGTTAGCAATCAGCCCCAGCATTTT. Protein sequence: CTTNQNPGVSNQPQHF.

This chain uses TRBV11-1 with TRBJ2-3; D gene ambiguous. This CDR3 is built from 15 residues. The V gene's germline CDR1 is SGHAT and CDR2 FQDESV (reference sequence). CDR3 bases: TGTGCTGGCAGCTTCTCTGTGGGGTTCACAGATACGCAGTATTTT. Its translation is CAGSFSVGFTDTQYF.

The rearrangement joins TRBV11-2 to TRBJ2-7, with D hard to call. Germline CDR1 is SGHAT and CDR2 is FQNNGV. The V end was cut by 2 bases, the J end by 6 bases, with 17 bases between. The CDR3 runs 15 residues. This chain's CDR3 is CASSLPPSPSCEQYF. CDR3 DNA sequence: TGTGCCAGCAGCTTACCTCCGAGTCCCTCTTGCGAGCAGTACTTC.

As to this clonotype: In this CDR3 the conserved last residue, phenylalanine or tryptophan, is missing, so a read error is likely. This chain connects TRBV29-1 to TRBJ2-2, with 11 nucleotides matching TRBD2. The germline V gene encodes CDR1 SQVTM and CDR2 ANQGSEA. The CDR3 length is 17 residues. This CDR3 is CSVVQGTSGINIGELFY. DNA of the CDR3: TGCAGCGTTGTTCAGGGGACTAGCGGAATCAACATCGGGGAGCTGTTTTAT.

The chain's CDR3 is CSVMTGAQAFF. CDR3 bases: TGCAGCGTCATGACAGGTGCCCAAGCTTTCTTT. This rearrangement joins TRBV29-1 to TRBJ1-1; maybe TRBD1 (6 bases). Germline assignment: CDR1 SQVTM and CDR2 ANQGSEA. Trimming left V 6 bases short and J 9 bases short, with 14 bases between. The CDR3 runs to 11 residues. Based on the CDR3 plus reference TRBV29-1 and TRBJ1-1, the full variable domain is SAVISQKPSRDICQRGTSLTIQCQVDSQVTMMFWYRQQPGQSLTLIATANQGSEATYESGFVIDKFPISRPNLTFSTLTVSNMSPEDSSIYLCSVMTGAQAFFGQGTRLTVV.

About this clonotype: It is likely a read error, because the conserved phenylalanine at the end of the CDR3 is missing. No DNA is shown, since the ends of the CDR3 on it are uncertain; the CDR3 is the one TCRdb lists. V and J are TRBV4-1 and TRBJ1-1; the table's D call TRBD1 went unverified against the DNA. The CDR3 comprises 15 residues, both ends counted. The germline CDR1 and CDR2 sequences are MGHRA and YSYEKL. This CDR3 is CASSQVLYRGTLKLY.

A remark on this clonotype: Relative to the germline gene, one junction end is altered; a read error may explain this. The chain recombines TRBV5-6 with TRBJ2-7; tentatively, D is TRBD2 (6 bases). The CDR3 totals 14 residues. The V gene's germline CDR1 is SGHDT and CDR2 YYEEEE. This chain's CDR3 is CVSSETGVPYEQYF. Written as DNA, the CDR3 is TGTGTCAGCAGTGAGACGGGGGTTCCCTACGAGCAGTACTTC.

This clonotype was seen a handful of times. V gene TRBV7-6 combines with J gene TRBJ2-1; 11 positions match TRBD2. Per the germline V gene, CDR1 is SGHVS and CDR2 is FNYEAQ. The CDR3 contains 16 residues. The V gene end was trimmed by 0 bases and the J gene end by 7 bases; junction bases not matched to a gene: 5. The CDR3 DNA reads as TGTGCCAGCAGCTTAGCAACTAGCGGGAGTAGGAATGAGCAGTTCTTC. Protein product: CASSLATSGSRNEQFF. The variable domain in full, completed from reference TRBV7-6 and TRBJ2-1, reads GAGVSQSPRYKVTKRGQDVALRCDPISGHVSLYWYRQALGQGPEFLTYFNYEAQQDKSGLPNDRFSAERPEGSISTLTIQRTEQRDSAMYRCASSLATSGSRNEQFFGPGTRLTVL.

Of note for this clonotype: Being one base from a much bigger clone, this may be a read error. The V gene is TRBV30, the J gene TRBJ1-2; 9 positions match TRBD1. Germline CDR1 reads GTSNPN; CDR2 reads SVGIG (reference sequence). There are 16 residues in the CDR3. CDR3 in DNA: TGTGTCTGGACGATGGGACAGGGCTTACGGAACTCTGGCTACACCTTC. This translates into CVWTMGQGLRNSGYTF. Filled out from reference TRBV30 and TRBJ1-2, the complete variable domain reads SQTIHQWPATLVQPVGSPLSLECTVEGTSNPNLYWYRQAAGRGLQLLFYSVGIGQISSEVPQNLSASRPQDRQFILSSKKLLLSDSGFYLCVWTMGQGLRNSGYTFGSGTRLTVV.

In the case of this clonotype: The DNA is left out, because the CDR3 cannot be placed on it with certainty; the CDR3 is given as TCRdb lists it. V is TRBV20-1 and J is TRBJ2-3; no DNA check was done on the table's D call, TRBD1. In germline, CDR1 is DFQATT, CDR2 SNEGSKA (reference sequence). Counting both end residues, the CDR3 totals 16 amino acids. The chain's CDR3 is CSSARGFGGGTDTQYF.

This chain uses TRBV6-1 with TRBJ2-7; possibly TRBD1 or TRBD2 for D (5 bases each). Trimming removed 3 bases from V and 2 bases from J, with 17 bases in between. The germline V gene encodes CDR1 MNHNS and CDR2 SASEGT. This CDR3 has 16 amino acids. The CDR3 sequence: CASSDTPPSGPYEQYF. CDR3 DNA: TGTGCCAGCAGTGACACCCCCCCCTCGGGACCCTACGAGCAGTACTTC.

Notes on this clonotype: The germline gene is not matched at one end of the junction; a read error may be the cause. CDR3 protein: CASSQDRYRTNTGAFF. DNA for the CDR3: TGCGCCAGCAGCCAAGATCGTTACAGGACAAACACTGGAGCTTTCTTT. This chain links TRBV4-1 with TRBJ1-1, with D tentatively TRBD1 (5 bases). The CDR3 is 16 residues long. Germline V gives CDR1 MGHRA, CDR2 YSYEKL.

The CDR3 DNA reads TGTGCCAGCAGCCCCCGGACCCATCGAAACACCGGGGAGCTGTTTTTT. Its translation is CASSPRTHRNTGELFF. This chain uses TRBV7-2 with TRBJ2-2, with D uncertain. V shed 5 bases and J shed 2 bases, with 15 bases lying between them. This CDR3 is 16 amino acids long. CDR1 SGHTA and CDR2 FQGNSA come from the germline V gene. The variable domain in full, completed from reference TRBV7-2 and TRBJ2-2, reads GAGVSQSPSNKVTEKGKDVELRCDPISGHTALYWYRQSLGQGLEFLIYFQGNSAPDKSGLPSDRFSAERTGGSVSTLTIQRTQQEDSAVYLCASSPRTHRNTGELFFGEGSRLTVL.

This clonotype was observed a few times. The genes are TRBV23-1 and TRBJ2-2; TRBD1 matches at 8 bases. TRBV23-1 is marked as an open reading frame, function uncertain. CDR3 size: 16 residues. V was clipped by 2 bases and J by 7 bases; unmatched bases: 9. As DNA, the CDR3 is TGCGCCAGCAGTCAACGACAGGGGAAGTTTGGCGGGGAGCTGTTTTTT. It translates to CASSQRQGKFGGELFF.